This T cell receptor beta chain was captured by sequencing in a study of cytomegalovirus exposure and HLA in healthy donors. General study findings and limits: A cluster of highly shared sequence variants was likely a sequencing artifact.

For this clone: Its antigen remains unknown.

The PCR ran on 60 Vbeta and 13 Jbeta primers. Measured with immunoSEQ multiplex PCR; TCRdb has only the in-frame clones, and not every one. The table includes about 130,000 clones, approximately 80% detected once. CDR1 is SNHLY and CDR2 is FYNNEI in the germline V gene. With 6 bases removed from V and 7 bases from J, the gap between germline ends came to 4 bases. The CDR3 extends over 11 amino acids. The chain uses TRBV2 and TRBJ1-6; no clear D gene. The TCR originated in a young man in good health and CMV-seronegative. Source material: PBMCs. The CDR3 is CASSYNSPLHF. CDR3 nucleotide sequence: TGTGCCAGCAGCTACAATTCACCCCTCCACTTT.